A selection of T cell receptor beta chains follows, all from one sample in a study of blood T cell repertoires in COVID-19. Libraries were prepared by immunoSEQ multiplex PCR; TCRdb keeps only in-frame clonotypes and omits some of them. The sample has around 230,000 clones, around 86% seen once. Sequencing used peripheral blood. The source of these receptors is a man aged 45-65 years with COVID-19, enrolled during active disease. Each CDR3 is given with its conserved first and last residue. The order of the fields is V gene, clone size, D gene, J gene, CDR3 length, CDR3 protein, CDR3 DNA. The D gene is left open where the match is weak. Clone sizes are given selectively: once, few, many, or a class where the clone is expanded.

TRBV28	few	TRBD1	TRBJ1-2	18	CASSDRAGWVGTGIGYTF	TGTGCCAGCAGTGACAGAGCGGGTTGGGTAGGGACAGGAATTGGCTACACCTTC
TRBV9	once	NA	TRBJ1-2	13	CASSVGADYGYTF	TGTGCCAGCAGCGTAGGGGCAGACTATGGCTACACCTTC
TRBV18	few	NA	TRBJ1-4	14	CASSPQQGNEKLFF	TGTGCCAGCTCACCACAACAGGGTAATGAAAAACTGTTTTTT
TRBV4-2	NA	NA	TRBJ2-2	16	CASRRPGGDGTGELFF	TGTGCCAGCAGACGCCCTGGCGGGGATGGCACCGGGGAGCTGTTTTTT
TRBV6-5	NA	TRBD1	TRBJ1-5	12	CASRQGNQPQHF	TGTGCCAGTCGACAGGGGAATCAGCCCCAGCATTTT
TRBV5-8	NA	TRBD1	TRBJ1-4	16	CASSSGQGAHHEKLFF	TGTGCCAGCAGCTCTGGACAGGGTGCGCATCATGAAAAACTGTTTTTT
TRBV9	NA	NA	TRBJ1-1	13	CASSVAQGTEAFF	TGTGCCAGCAGCGTAGCTCAGGGCACTGAAGCTTTCTTT
TRBV5-4	NA	TRBD2	TRBJ2-7	14	CASSPTSGAYEQYF	TGTGCCAGCAGTCCGACTAGCGGAGCTTACGAGCAGTACTTC
TRBV24-1	NA	TRBD1	TRBJ2-2	17	CATSDSLGQGDTGELFF	TGTGCCACCAGTGATTCCCTAGGACAGGGGGACACCGGGGAGCTGTTTTTT
TRBV7-8	NA	NA	TRBJ2-5	16	CASSLAGGAGQETQYF	TGTGCCAGCAGCTTAGCGGGGGGGGCCGGGCAAGAGACCCAGTACTTC
TRBV30	NA	TRBD2	TRBJ2-1	15	CAWTGLAGGSGEQFF	TGTGCCTGGACCGGACTAGCGGGAGGGTCCGGCGAGCAGTTCTTC
TRBV2	once	NA	TRBJ1-1	11	CALTGGTEAFF	TGTGCCCTAACGGGGGGAACTGAAGCTTTCTTT
TRBV13	NA	TRBD2	TRBJ2-7	17	CASSPTGTSGGGSEQYF	TGTGCCAGCAGCCCCACCGGGACTAGCGGGGGGGGGAGCGAGCAGTACTTC
TRBV28	NA	NA	TRBJ2-3	15	CASSLLGGGLDTQYF	TGTGCCAGCAGTTTATTAGGGGGGGGGCTAGATACGCAGTATTTT
TRBV29-1	NA	NA	TRBJ1-4	11	CSVEINEKLFF	TGCAGCGTAGAGATTAATGAAAAACTGTTTTTT
TRBV30	NA	NA	TRBJ1-6	18	CAWSLEPPVSRANSPLHF	TGTGCCTGGAGTCTGGAACCTCCGGTGAGCAGGGCAAATTCACCCCTCCACTTT
TRBV7-2	NA	NA	TRBJ1-4	14	CASSLAARGEKLFF	TGTGCCAGCAGCTTAGCAGCCAGAGGTGAAAAACTGTTTTTT
TRBV3-1/TRBV3-2	NA	TRBD2	TRBJ2-1	16	CASSQNAGAYYNEQFF	TGTGCCAGCAGCCAAAATGCGGGAGCTTACTACAATGAGCAGTTCTTC
TRBV28	NA	NA	TRBJ1-6	15	CASSPGSRDNSPLHF	TGTGCCAGCAGCCCGGGGAGCCGGGATAATTCACCCCTCCACTTT
TRBV15	NA	NA	TRBJ2-2	14	CATSRDAGAGELFF	TGTGCCACCAGCAGAGATGCAGGGGCTGGGGAGCTGTTTTTT
TRBV11-2	NA	TRBD1	TRBJ2-7	15	CASSLVGTGKYEQYF	TGTGCCAGCAGCTTAGTTGGGACAGGGAAATATGAGCAGTACTTC
TRBV4-3	NA	TRBD1	TRBJ2-2	16	CASSQETGGAAGELFF	TGCGCCAGCAGCCAGGAGACAGGGGGCGCAGCCGGGGAGCTGTTTTTT
TRBV2	NA	TRBD1	TRBJ2-4	16	CASSEAEGQGWNIQYF	TGTGCCAGCAGTGAAGCGGAGGGACAGGGTTGGAACATTCAGTACTTC
TRBV11-2	NA	NA	TRBJ2-7	14	CASSFNGGTYEQYF	TGTGCCAGCAGTTTTAACGGGGGTACCTACGAGCAGTACTTC
TRBV9	NA	NA	TRBJ2-2	15	CASSVGQVHTGELFF	TGTGCCAGCAGCGTAGGACAGGTACACACCGGGGAGCTGTTTTTT
TRBV7-9	NA	TRBD2	TRBJ2-5	16	CASSKTSGSNQETQYF	TGTGCCAGCAGCAAGACTAGCGGAAGCAACCAAGAGACCCAGTACTTC
TRBV11-3	NA	TRBD2	TRBJ2-5	15	CASSSGLGVQETQYF	TGTGCCAGCAGCTCGGGACTAGGGGTCCAAGAGACCCAGTACTTC
TRBV5-1	NA	TRBD2	TRBJ2-1	14	CASSRLAGYNEQFF	TGCGCCAGCAGCAGACTAGCGGGGTACAATGAGCAGTTCTTC
TRBV5-4	NA	NA	TRBJ2-4	14	CASSLTEAKNIQYF	TGTGCCAGCAGCTTGACAGAAGCCAAAAACATTCAGTACTTC
TRBV4-2	once	TRBD1	TRBJ1-4	16	CASSQDWGQGGEKLFF	TGTGCCAGCAGCCAAGATTGGGGACAGGGCGGTGAAAAACTGTTTTTT
TRBV27	NA	TRBD2	TRBJ2-1	13	CASAALAGKEQFF	TGTGCCAGCGCTGCCCTAGCGGGGAAGGAGCAGTTCTTC
TRBV5-1	NA	NA	TRBJ2-7	14	CASSSWIEGYEQYF	TGCGCCAGCAGCTCCTGGATTGAGGGCTACGAGCAGTACTTC
TRBV15	NA	NA	TRBJ2-6	13	CATLDAGANVLTF	TGTGCCACGTTAGATGCTGGGGCCAACGTCCTGACTTTC
TRBV5-5	NA	TRBD2	TRBJ2-1	15	CASSLGGSGSNEQFF	TGTGCCAGCAGCTTAGGTGGTAGCGGGAGTAATGAGCAGTTCTTC
TRBV11-2	NA	NA	TRBJ1-6	15	CASSLDQGLVSPLHF	TGTGCCAGCAGCTTAGATCAGGGGTTGGTTTCACCCCTCCACTTT
TRBV2	NA	NA	TRBJ1-2	12	CASSYTGIENTF	TGTGCCAGCAGCTATACAGGTATTGAAAACACCTTC
TRBV5-1	NA	TRBD2	TRBJ2-1	16	CASSSGLAGGLDEQFF	TGCGCCAGCAGTTCCGGACTAGCGGGAGGGCTTGATGAGCAGTTCTTC
TRBV3-1/TRBV3-2	NA	TRBD2	TRBJ2-1	16	CASSLGLAGGYNEQFF	TGTGCCAGCTCACTGGGGCTAGCGGGAGGGTACAATGAGCAGTTCTTC
TRBV5-8	once	TRBD2	TRBJ2-2	17	CASSLRLAGAGTGELFF	TGTGCCAGCAGCTTGCGGCTAGCGGGAGCGGGGACCGGGGAGCTGTTTTTT
TRBV2	NA	NA	TRBJ1-1	14	CASIRRMGDTEAFF	TGTGCCAGCATCCGCAGGATGGGAGACACTGAAGCTTTCTTT
TRBV27	NA	NA	TRBJ2-7	14	CASSPWTALSEQYF	TGTGCCAGCAGTCCTTGGACAGCCTTGAGTGAGCAGTACTTC
TRBV28	few	TRBD1	TRBJ1-2	16	CASSLETGSLLGGYTF	TGTGCCAGCAGTCTGGAGACAGGGAGCTTGCTGGGTGGCTACACCTTC
TRBV10-1	NA	TRBD1	TRBJ1-1	16	CASSGPKTGTSTEAFF	TGCGCCAGCAGCGGGCCAAAGACAGGGACCTCCACTGAAGCTTTCTTT
TRBV19	NA	NA	TRBJ1-5	14	CASRTGWINQPQHF	TGTGCCAGTAGGACAGGTTGGATCAATCAGCCCCAGCATTTT
TRBV7-8	NA	TRBD2	TRBJ2-1	15	CASSLGTGGNNEQFF	TGTGCCAGCAGCTTAGGAACGGGGGGGAACAATGAGCAGTTCTTC
TRBV5-4	NA	TRBD1	TRBJ2-7	14	CASSLEGARGEQYF	TGTGCCAGCAGCTTGGAGGGGGCGCGAGGCGAGCAGTACTTC
TRBV6-1	NA	NA	TRBJ2-7	14	CASSEGLQGYEQYF	TGTGCCAGCAGTGAGGGGCTCCAGGGCTACGAGCAGTACTTC
TRBV5-4	NA	TRBD2	TRBJ2-1	16	CASSSSGTSAVYEQFF	TGTGCCAGCAGCTCGTCCGGGACTAGCGCAGTGTATGAGCAGTTCTTC
TRBV7-7	NA	NA	TRBJ2-5	17	CASSPGVMAGVGETQYF	TGTGCTAGCAGCCCAGGGGTAATGGCGGGAGTGGGCGAGACCCAGTACTTC
TRBV4-2	NA	NA	TRBJ1-2	15	CASSQPQDGGYGYTF	TGTGCCAGCAGCCAACCCCAGGACGGAGGCTATGGCTACACCTTC
TRBV19	NA	NA	TRBJ2-2	11	CASQEGGELFF	TGTGCCAGCCAGGAGGGGGGGGAGCTGTTTTTT
TRBV15	NA	NA	TRBJ1-3	17	CATSRELAVNSGNTIYF	TGTGCCACCAGCAGAGAGTTGGCAGTGAACTCTGGAAACACCATATATTTT
TRBV7-3	NA	TRBD2	TRBJ2-5	18	CASSPNYVSGSRGETQYF	TGTGCCAGCAGCCCAAACTATGTCAGCGGGAGCCGGGGAGAGACCCAGTACTTC
TRBV29-1	NA	NA	TRBJ1-4	12	CSGQQTNEKLFF	TGCAGTGGGCAGCAAACTAATGAAAAACTGTTTTTT
TRBV7-9	few	TRBD2	TRBJ2-1	18	CASSLDLLAGGPYNEQFF	TGTGCCAGCAGCCTAGACCTACTAGCGGGAGGCCCCTACAATGAGCAGTTCTTC